This entry lists 14 T cell receptor beta chains sequenced from one sample in a study of T-cell memory formation after mild COVID-19. TCRdb re-called the 5' RACE reads with MiXCR, one entry per CDR3 protein. The sample lists around 210,000 distinct CDR3 sequences; 9.5% to 10% were seen once. Sequencing was done on a sample of PBMCs or a T cell subset sorted from them (not recorded which). The receptors were sampled from a man in his late teens or twenties who had mild COVID-19 (a few samples of this study predate the infection). Cell type and time point are not known.

The chain combines TRBV19 with TRBJ1-1; D is undetermined. Germline V lookup: CDR1 LNHDA, CDR2 SQIVND (reference sequence). The CDR3 is 11 amino acids. V dropped 3 bases and J dropped 7 bases, with 6 bases sitting between them. The CDR3 DNA sequence: TGTGCCAGTAGTATTTGGGTTGAAGCTTTCTTT. Its protein is CASSIWVEAFF.

This chain joins TRBV12-3 or TRBV12-4 and TRBJ2-2; D unresolved. Trimming shortened V by 3 bases and J by 7 bases, and 12 bases separated the two germline ends. The CDR3 is made up of 14 amino acids. The CDR3 DNA reads TGTGCCAGCAGTTTCCGGCAGCGCGGCGGGGAGCTGTTTTTT. This sequence encodes CASSFRQRGGELFF.

The V and J genes are TRBV9 and TRBJ1-6; unclear D gene. Per the germline V gene, CDR1 is SGDLS and CDR2 is YYNGEE. The CDR3 sequence is 15 residues long. V was cut by 4 bases and J by 0 bases, with 8 bases left in between. The CDR3 reads CASSSGDSYNSPLHF. As DNA, the CDR3 is TGTGCCAGCAGCTCAGGAGACTCCTATAATTCACCCCTCCACTTT. Full variable domain (rest looked up from reference TRBV9 and TRBJ1-6): DSGVTQTPKHLITATGQRVTLRCSPRSGDLSVYWYQQSLDQGLQFLIQYYNGEERAKGNILERFSAQQFPDLHSELNLSSLELGDSALYFCASSSGDSYNSPLHFGNGTRLTVT.

The J gene is TRBJ2-7, the V gene TRBV6-5, with D hard to call. Per the germline V gene, CDR1 is MNHEY and CDR2 is SVGAGI. Deletions cut 6 bases from V and 6 bases from J, with 15 bases between. CDR3 length: 13 amino acids. The CDR3 loop is CASSADRGREQYF. CDR3 DNA: TGTGCCAGCAGCGCCGACCGAGGCCGCGAGCAGTACTTC.

The chain joins TRBV6-5 to TRBJ1-5; D uncertain. V lost 2 bases, J lost 6 bases, and 5 bases lay in between. The V gene's germline CDR1 is MNHEY and CDR2 SVGAGI. The CDR3 totals 12 residues. Here the CDR3 DNA reads TGTGCCAGCAGTTACGTGGGTCAGCCCCAGCATTTT. This sequence encodes CASSYVGQPQHF.

The chain combines TRBV20-1 with TRBJ2-3; TRBD1 aligns across 7 bases. This CDR3 is 14 amino acids long. With 5 bases clipped from V and 3 bases from J, the junction kept 8 bases outside the gene matches. Germline-derived CDR1 and CDR2 are DFQATT and SNEGSKA (reference sequence). The CDR3 loop reads CSAHAGTATDTQYF. The CDR3 DNA sequence: TGCAGTGCTCATGCCGGGACAGCGACAGATACGCAGTATTTT.

The sample holds a few counts of this clonotype. This chain joins TRBV6-2 or TRBV6-3 and TRBJ2-2, with 10 bases lining up with TRBD2. From germline, CDR1 is MNHEY and CDR2 SVGEGT. J lost 2 bases, V lost 6 bases, and 3 bases had no gene match. The CDR3 extends over 15 amino acids. The CDR3, as DNA: TGTGCCAGCAGGCTAGCGGGGGTTAACACCGGGGAGCTGTTTTTT. Residues: CASRLAGVNTGELFF.

The J gene is TRBJ1-6, the V gene TRBV20-1, with 7 bases that match TRBD1. The CDR3 has 15 residues. After removal of 6 bases from V and 8 bases from J, the junction contained 13 bases not matched to a gene. CDR1 is DFQATT and CDR2 is SNEGSKA in the germline V gene (reference sequence). The CDR3 region has the DNA TGCAGTGCCCGGGACAGACCCCTATCGGATTCACCCCTCCACTTT. Translated: CSARDRPLSDSPLHF.

This clonotype has ten or more counts. V gene TRBV11-2 combines with J gene TRBJ2-1; 10 nucleotides line up with TRBD2. Germline CDR1 SGHAT, CDR2 FQNNGV. The V gene end was trimmed by 3 bases and the J gene end by 9 bases; junction bases not matched to a gene: 11. The CDR3 sequence is 16 residues long. The CDR3 coding sequence is TGTGCCAGCAGCTTTTCCGCTAGCGGGGGTGGGAGTGAGCAGTTCTTC. Residues: CASSFSASGGGSEQFF.

Many counts were recorded for this clonotype. The CDR3, as DNA: TGTGCCAGCAGCAGGAACACTGAAGCTTTCTTT. Its translation: CASSRNTEAFF. The V and J genes are TRBV5-6 and TRBJ1-1; no clear D gene. The V end was cut by 4 bases, the J end by 1 base, with 2 bases between. This CDR3 comprises 11 residues. Germline V gene data show CDR1 as SGHDT and CDR2 as YYEEEE.

This clonotype was counted only a few times. This sequence joins TRBV4-3 and TRBJ1-1, with 9 bases identical to TRBD1. Germline CDR1 and CDR2: LGHNA and YSLEER. J gave up 9 bases and V 2 bases, and 7 bases lay outside the gene matches. There are 14 residues in the CDR3. This CDR3 reads CASSQTPGTGKAFF. The CDR3 DNA is TGCGCCAGCAGCCAAACACCCGGGACAGGGAAAGCTTTCTTT.

This clonotype was seen a handful of times. The chain's CDR3 is CASSHPGVGRFYGYTF. CDR3 nucleotide sequence: TGTGCCAGCAGCCACCCCGGGGTAGGGAGATTCTATGGCTACACCTTC. The chain joins TRBV6-5 to TRBJ1-2; D remains ambiguous. Germline-derived CDR1 and CDR2 are MNHEY and SVGAGI. The V end lost 6 bases, the J end lost 4 bases, and 21 bases lay between the germline ends. The CDR3 sequence is 16 residues long.

This clonotype was observed a handful of times. The rearrangement uses TRBV12-3 or TRBV12-4 and TRBJ1-2; D is unclear. The CDR3 extends over 12 amino acids. V was pared by 6 bases and J by 4 bases, with 9 bases between. The CDR3 nucleotides read TGTGCCAGCAGGGCTAGTAGCTATGGCTACACCTTC. Its protein is CASRASSYGYTF.

This chain links TRBV20-1 with TRBJ1-4, with D perhaps matching TRBD1 (5 bases). CDR1 DFQATT and CDR2 SNEGSKA come from the germline V gene (reference sequence). CDR3 length: 14 residues. V was pared by 1 base and J by 0 bases, with 6 bases between. The CDR3 protein is CSARVRATNEKLFF. CDR3 nucleotide sequence: TGCAGTGCTAGAGTCAGGGCAACTAATGAAAAACTGTTTTTT.